What follows is one T cell receptor (beta chain) and its context. Its antigen remains unidentified. No infections or other immune events were documented during collection. These data are taken from a study of identifying expanded T cells in peripheral blood. This CDR3 has 16 residues. With 1 base removed from V and 0 bases from J, the gap between germline ends came to 13 bases. CDR1 LNHNV and CDR2 YYDKDF come from the germline V gene (reference sequence). Study-wide findings and caveats: Across healthy donors, higher total template counts meant significantly greater roughly 2-week count variance. Over approximately two and four weeks, about 17 and 20 clones changed, versus 1.2 between replicates.

The table came from immunoSEQ multiplex PCR; TCRdb's copy has only in-frame clones and leaves some out. This sample has about 86,000 clones; approximately 84% occur once, and the top ten carry 4.5%. This receptor was taken from a person aged 18 to 75 in good health. The chain uses TRBV15 and TRBJ2-7; a weak D match, TRBD2 (6 bases). Material: blood. This CDR3 reads CATSRGGVISSYEQYF. The DNA for the CDR3 is TGTGCCACCAGCAGAGGGGGGGTTATAAGCTCCTACGAGCAGTACTTC.